This TCR beta chain was retrieved from a study of regulatory T cells in long-lasting Graves disease. The time point was: newly diagnosed GD, antithyroid drugs for less than 3 months. RNA from PBMCs was the source of the TCR library. Regarding the study as a whole: Among samples with persistent disease, TRBV28, TRBJ1-2 and TRBJ2-5 were favored.

Germline trimming cut 0 bases from V and 2 bases from J; bases unmatched to any gene: 2. CDR1 is DFQATT and CDR2 is SNEGSKA in the germline V gene (reference sequence). The CDR3 is 14 residues long. CDR3-region Arm-PCR and iRepertoire HTBI primers produced the TCR beta libraries. One entry per CDR3 protein, called by TCRdb with MiXCR from the multiplex PCR reads. The sample has fewer than 650,000 distinct CDR3 sequences; under 20% are singletons. With respect to this clonotype: The antigen is undetermined.

The sample was also linked to a second study, of T cells in Graves' hyperthyroidism and ophthalmopathy. From that paper: The TCR CDR3 first-round RT-PCR relied on the HTBI primer set.

The chain carries TRBV20-1 and TRBJ2-5; 8 bases match TRBD2. This sequence was found in a woman in her thirties with Graves disease. Sequenced here: peripheral blood mononuclear cells (PBMCs), sampled at new diagnosis, from a patient treated with antithyroid drugs. The CDR3 bases are TGCAGTGCTAGAGAAGGCGGGGGGCAAGAGACCCAGTACTTC. Translated: CSAREGGGQETQYF.